The 13 T cell receptor beta chains listed next were all sequenced from one sample in a study of blood T cell repertoires in COVID-19. Sequencing was performed with immunoSEQ multiplex PCR; in TCRdb, only in-frame clones are kept and a portion is missing. The table includes 130,000 or so clones, 55% to 75% detected once. Material: peripheral blood. The receptors come from a woman in her 70s with acute or convalescent COVID-19.

This chain joins TRBV3-1 (or the pseudogene TRBV3-2) and TRBJ2-1; 9 bases fit TRBD2. Germline V gene sequence: CDR1 LGHDT, CDR2 YNNKEL (reference sequence). With 0 bases clipped from V and 4 bases from J, the junction kept 10 bases outside the gene matches. This CDR3 has 18 amino acids. The CDR3 spells CASSQEAGVAGVYNEQFF. The CDR3, as DNA: TGTGCCAGCAGCCAAGAAGCGGGGGTAGCGGGGGTTTACAATGAGCAGTTCTTC.

V is TRBV7-9 and J is TRBJ2-5; perhaps TRBD2 as D (6 bases). The CDR3 spans 12 residues. Per germline, CDR1 SEHNR and CDR2 FQNEAQ (reference sequence). Trimming removed 8 bases at V and 4 bases at J, with 11 bases between. The CDR3 here is CASGGDSETQYF. In nucleotides, the CDR3 is TGTGCCAGCGGTGGGGACTCAGAGACCCAGTACTTC.

The rearrangement links TRBV6-5 to TRBJ1-1; possible D gene TRBD1, 6 bases. V was trimmed by 2 bases and J by 1 base, leaving 8 bases between them. The CDR3 runs 14 residues. Per the germline V gene, CDR1 is MNHEY and CDR2 is SVGAGI. Here the CDR3 reads CASSYTTGNTEAFF. The CDR3 DNA reads TGTGCCAGCAGTTACACGACAGGGAACACTGAAGCTTTCTTT.

This rearrangement joins TRBV5-1 to TRBJ1-6; TRBD1 aligns across 8 bases. CDR3 length: 16 residues. Trimming at V came to 4 bases and at J to 9 bases, leaving 12 bases not matched to a gene. Looked up from germline, CDR1 is SGHRS and CDR2 is YFSETQ. CDR3 nucleotide sequence: TGCGCCAGCAGCCCTAGTGGACAGGGTACAGGTTCACCCCTCCACTTT. It yields the protein CASSPSGQGTGSPLHF. The full variable domain, its missing parts supplied by reference TRBV5-1 and TRBJ1-6, is KAGVTQTPRYLIKTRGQQVTLSCSPISGHRSVSWYQQTPGQGLQFLFEYFSETQRNKGNFPGRFSGRQFSNSRSEMNVSTLELGDSALYLCASSPSGQGTGSPLHFGNGTRLTVT.

V gene TRBV19 combines with J gene TRBJ2-5, with D perhaps TRBD1 (6 bases). The CDR3 extends over 14 amino acids. The V end was cut by 7 bases, the J end by 7 bases, with 19 bases between. Germline V gene data show CDR1 as LNHDA and CDR2 as SQIVND (reference sequence). This chain's CDR3 is CASTGSRDTGTQYF. The CDR3 nucleotides are TGTGCCAGTACCGGGTCTCGGGACACCGGGACCCAGTACTTC.

The chain couples TRBV7-9 to TRBJ2-5; TRBD2 aligns across 8 bases. Trimming at V came to 3 bases and at J to 5 bases, leaving 11 bases not matched to a gene. CDR3 length: 16 residues. The V gene's germline CDR1 is SEHNR and CDR2 FQNEAQ (reference sequence). CDR3 sequence: CASSFYIGRARETQYF. CDR3 sequence (DNA): TGTGCCAGCAGCTTCTACATCGGGAGGGCACGGGAGACCCAGTACTTC.

This clone has just a few counts. J is TRBJ1-5 and V is TRBV19; perhaps TRBD1 as D (5 bases). The germline CDR1 and CDR2 sequences are LNHDA and SQIVND (reference sequence). The CDR3 has 16 residues. V was shortened by 0 bases and J by 2 bases, with 11 bases between the two germline ends. Here the CDR3 reads CASSIDGGNRNQPQHF. The CDR3 DNA sequence: TGTGCCAGTAGTATAGATGGGGGGAACCGCAATCAGCCCCAGCATTTT.

Only a few counts were recorded for this clone. The rearrangement joins TRBV27 to TRBJ1-2, with 8 bases fitting TRBD1. V dropped 6 bases and J dropped 8; count of bases not matched to a gene: 8. Germline V gene data show CDR1 as MNHEY and CDR2 as SMNVEV (reference sequence). CDR3 length equals 13 residues. CDR3 nucleotides: TGTGCCAGCAGAATAGGACAGGGCAGCGGCTACACCTTC. Its translation is CASRIGQGSGYTF.

The sample holds a few counts of this clone. The rearrangement links TRBV10-2 to TRBJ1-3; D remains unclear. CDR1 and CDR2 (germline): WSHSY, SAAADI. This CDR3 is built from 13 residues. V lost 0 bases, J lost 4 bases, and 4 bases lay in between. The CDR3 coding sequence is TGCGCCAGCAGTGAGTCTGGCGGAAACACCATATATTTT. This encodes CASSESGGNTIYF.

A few counts support this clone. The chain carries TRBV7-6 and TRBJ2-3, with D possibly TRBD1 on 6 matching bases. The CDR3 is made up of 14 amino acids. The V gene lost 5 bases and the J gene lost 2 bases, with 11 bases spanning the gap. The germline CDR1 and CDR2 sequences are SGHVS and FNYEAQ. In nucleotides, the CDR3 is TGTGCCAGCAGCCTAGGACAGTACACAGATACGCAGTATTTT. Its translation: CASSLGQYTDTQYF.

About this clone itself: The sample carries other DNA sequences with the same CDR3. This chain uses TRBV12-3 or TRBV12-4 with TRBJ2-7, with TRBD1 as a possible D gene (6 bases). V was trimmed by 6 bases and J by 4 bases, leaving 13 bases between them. This CDR3 is built from 13 residues. CDR3 loop: CASRLTGFYEQYF. The CDR3 DNA reads TGTGCCAGCAGACTGACAGGTTTTTACGAGCAGTACTTC.

The V and J genes are TRBV7-9 and TRBJ1-4, with D maybe TRBD1 (6 bases). V was clipped by 2 bases and J by 2 bases, with 12 bases between them. The CDR3 spans 16 residues. CDR1 SEHNR and CDR2 FQNEAQ come from the germline V gene (reference sequence). In DNA form, the CDR3 reads TGTGCCAGCAGCTTAAGTACAGGGCCGACTAATGAAAAACTGTTTTTT. As protein: CASSLSTGPTNEKLFF.

The rearrangement joins TRBV5-1 to TRBJ2-7, with 11 positions matching TRBD2. V lost 4 bases, J lost 6 bases, and 9 bases stayed unmatched. The CDR3 length is 15 residues. CDR1 is SGHRS, CDR2 YFSETQ, per germline. The CDR3 bases are TGCGCCAGCAGCCTATTAGCGGGAGGGGAAGGCGAGCAGTACTTC. Translation gives CASSLLAGGEGEQYF.